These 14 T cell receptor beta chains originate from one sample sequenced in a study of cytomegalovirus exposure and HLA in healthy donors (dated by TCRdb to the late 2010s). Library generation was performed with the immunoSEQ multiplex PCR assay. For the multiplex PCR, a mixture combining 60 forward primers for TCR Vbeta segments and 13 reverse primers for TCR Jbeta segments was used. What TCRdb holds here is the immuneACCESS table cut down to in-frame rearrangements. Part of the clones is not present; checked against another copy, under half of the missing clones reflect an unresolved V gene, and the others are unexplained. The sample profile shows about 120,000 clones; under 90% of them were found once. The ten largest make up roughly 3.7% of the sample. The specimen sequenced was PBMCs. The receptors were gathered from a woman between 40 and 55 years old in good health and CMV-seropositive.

In nucleotides, the CDR3 is TGTGCCAGCAGTTTGGGACTAGCGGGAGGCGATACGCAGTATTTT. Protein sequence: CASSLGLAGGDTQYF. The chain combines TRBV27 with TRBJ2-3; TRBD2 matches 15 bases. This CDR3 has 15 residues. Looked up from germline, CDR1 is MNHEY and CDR2 is SMNVEV (reference sequence). With 3 bases clipped from V and 6 bases from J, the junction kept 1 base outside the gene matches.

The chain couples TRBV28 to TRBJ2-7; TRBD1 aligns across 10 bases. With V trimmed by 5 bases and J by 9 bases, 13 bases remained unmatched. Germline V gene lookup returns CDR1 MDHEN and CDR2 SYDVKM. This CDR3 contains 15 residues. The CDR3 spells CASSPVTGQGFVQYF. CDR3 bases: TGTGCCAGCAGTCCTGTCACGGGACAGGGGTTCGTGCAGTACTTC.

The CDR3 sequence is CASSSDSSYGYTF. The CDR3 bases are TGCGCCAGCAGCTCTGACAGCTCCTATGGCTACACCTTC. This chain uses TRBV5-1 with TRBJ1-2; D possibly corresponds to TRBD1 (5 bases). The CDR3 sequence is 13 residues long. Germline lookup yields CDR1 SGHRS and CDR2 YFSETQ. The V and J ends lost 3 bases and 4 bases respectively, with 10 bases between them. The full variable domain, its missing parts supplied by reference TRBV5-1 and TRBJ1-2, is KAGVTQTPRYLIKTRGQQVTLSCSPISGHRSVSWYQQTPGQGLQFLFEYFSETQRNKGNFPGRFSGRQFSNSRSEMNVSTLELGDSALYLCASSSDSSYGYTFGSGTRLTVV.

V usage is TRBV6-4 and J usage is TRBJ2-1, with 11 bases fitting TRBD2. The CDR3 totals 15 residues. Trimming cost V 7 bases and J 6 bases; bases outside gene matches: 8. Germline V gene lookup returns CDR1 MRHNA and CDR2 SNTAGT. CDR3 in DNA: TGTGCCAGCATGAGGACTAGCGGGCCACCCAATGAGCAGTTCTTC. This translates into CASMRTSGPPNEQFF.

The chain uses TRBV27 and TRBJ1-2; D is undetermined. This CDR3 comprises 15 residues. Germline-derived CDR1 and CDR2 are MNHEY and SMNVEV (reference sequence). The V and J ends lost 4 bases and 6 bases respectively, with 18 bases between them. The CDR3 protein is CASSSPHLGEDGYTF. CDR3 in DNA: TGTGCCAGCAGTTCCCCCCATCTGGGAGAGGATGGCTACACCTTC.

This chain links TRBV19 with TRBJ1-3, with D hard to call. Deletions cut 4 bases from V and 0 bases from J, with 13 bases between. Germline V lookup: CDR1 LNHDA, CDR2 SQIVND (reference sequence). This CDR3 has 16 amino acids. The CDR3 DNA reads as TGTGCCAGTAGTAGCTTCCGGCGGAGCTCTGGAAACACCATATATTTT. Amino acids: CASSSFRRSSGNTIYF.

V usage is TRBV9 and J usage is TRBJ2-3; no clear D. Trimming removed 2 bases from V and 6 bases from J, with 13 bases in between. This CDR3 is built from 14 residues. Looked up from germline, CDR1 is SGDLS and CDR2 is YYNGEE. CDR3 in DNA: TGTGCCAGCAGCGTCCGTAGCTTGACGGATACGCAGTATTTT. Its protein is CASSVRSLTDTQYF.

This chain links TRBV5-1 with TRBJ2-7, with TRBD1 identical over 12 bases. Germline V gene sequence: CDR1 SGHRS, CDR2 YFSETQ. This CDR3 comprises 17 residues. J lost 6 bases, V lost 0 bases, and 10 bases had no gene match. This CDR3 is CASSLGFPGQGAREQYF. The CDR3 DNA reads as TGCGCCAGCAGCTTGGGGTTTCCGGGACAGGGGGCACGCGAGCAGTACTTC.

CDR3 sequence: CASSTGTGPQETQYF. CDR3 DNA: TGTGCCAGTAGTACCGGGACAGGGCCACAAGAGACCCAGTACTTC. The chain recombines TRBV19 with TRBJ2-5; 9 nucleotides line up with TRBD1. V trimming: 4 bases; J trimming: 2 bases; junction bases outside the gene matches: 5. Germline CDR1 LNHDA, CDR2 SQIVND (reference sequence). The CDR3 length is 15 residues.

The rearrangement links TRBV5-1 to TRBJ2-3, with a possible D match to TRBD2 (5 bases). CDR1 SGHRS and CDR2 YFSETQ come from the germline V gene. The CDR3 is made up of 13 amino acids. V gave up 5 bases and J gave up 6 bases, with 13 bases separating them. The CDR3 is CASSTDGVDTQYF. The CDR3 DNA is TGCGCCAGCAGTACGGACGGGGTGGATACGCAGTATTTT. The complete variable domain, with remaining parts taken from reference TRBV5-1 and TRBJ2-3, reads KAGVTQTPRYLIKTRGQQVTLSCSPISGHRSVSWYQQTPGQGLQFLFEYFSETQRNKGNFPGRFSGRQFSNSRSEMNVSTLELGDSALYLCASSTDGVDTQYFGPGTRLTVL.

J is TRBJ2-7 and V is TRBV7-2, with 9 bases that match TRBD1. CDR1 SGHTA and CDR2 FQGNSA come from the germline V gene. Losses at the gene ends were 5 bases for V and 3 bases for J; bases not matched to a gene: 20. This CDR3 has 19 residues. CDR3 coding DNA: TGTGCCAGCAGCACCTACAGGGGGCGGAACCCGCGTCCTAGCTACGAGCAGTACTTC. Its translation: CASSTYRGRNPRPSYEQYF.

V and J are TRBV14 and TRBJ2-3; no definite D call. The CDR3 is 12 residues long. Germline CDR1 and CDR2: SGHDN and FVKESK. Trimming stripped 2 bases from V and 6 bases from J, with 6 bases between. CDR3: CASSQSPDTQYF. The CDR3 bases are TGTGCCAGCAGCCAATCCCCGGATACGCAGTATTTT.

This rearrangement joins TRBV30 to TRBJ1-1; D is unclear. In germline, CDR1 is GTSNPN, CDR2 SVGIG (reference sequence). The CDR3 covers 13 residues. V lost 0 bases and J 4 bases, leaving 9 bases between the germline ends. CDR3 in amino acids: CAWSVATGTEAFF. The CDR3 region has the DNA TGTGCCTGGAGTGTAGCGACCGGCACTGAAGCTTTCTTT.

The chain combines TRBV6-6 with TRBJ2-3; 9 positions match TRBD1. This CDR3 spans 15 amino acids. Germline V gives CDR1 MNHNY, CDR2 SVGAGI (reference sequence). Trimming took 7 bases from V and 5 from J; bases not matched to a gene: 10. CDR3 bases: TGTGCCAGCAACTCCCCGACAGGGGGGATAGATACGCAGTATTTT. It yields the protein CASNSPTGGIDTQYF.